Each of the 32 T cell receptor beta chains below was sequenced from the same sample in a study of cytomegalovirus exposure and HLA in healthy donors. This PCR relied on a set of 60 Vbeta primers and 13 Jbeta primers. This table comes from immunoSEQ multiplex PCR, and its TCRdb copy is limited to in-frame clones, with some not included. Among a few hundred thousand clones listed, over 90% were seen once. Sequencing input: PBMCs. Receptors were obtained from a girl aged 2-10 years in good health and CMV-seronegative.

This clone appeared a few times. This chain joins TRBV27 and TRBJ2-7; tentatively, D is TRBD1 (5 bases). Germline-derived CDR1 and CDR2 are MNHEY and SMNVEV (reference sequence). The CDR3 covers 15 residues. With 6 bases removed from V and 0 bases from J, the gap between germline ends came to 15 bases. In DNA, the CDR3 is TGTGCCAGCAGCCTAGGACCCGACAGCTCCTACGAGCAGTACTTC. Translation gives CASSLGPDSSYEQYF.

The chain uses TRBV5-4 and TRBJ2-1; 8 positions match TRBD2. The V gene's germline CDR1 is SGHNT and CDR2 YYREEE (reference sequence). This CDR3 comprises 17 residues. With V trimmed by 0 bases and J by 6 bases, 11 bases remained unmatched. The DNA for the CDR3 is TGTGCCAGCAGCTTGGCGATAGCGGGAACGGTTGTCAATGAGCAGTTCTTC. Protein: CASSLAIAGTVVNEQFF. The complete variable domain, with remaining parts taken from reference TRBV5-4 and TRBJ2-1, reads ETGVTQSPTHLIKTRGQQVTLRCSSQSGHNTVSWYQQALGQGPQFIFQYYREEENGRGNFPPRFSGLQFPNYSSELNVNALELDDSALYLCASSLAIAGTVVNEQFFGPGTRLTVL.

This clone was detected once. The genes are TRBV27 and TRBJ2-6, with D possibly being TRBD2 (6 bases). Germline assignment: CDR1 MNHEY and CDR2 SMNVEV (reference sequence). The V end lost 3 bases, the J end lost 2 bases, and 14 bases lay between the germline ends. The CDR3 runs to 17 residues. The DNA of the CDR3 is TGTGCCAGCAGTTTTTATCTGGGAGGAGCTGGGGCCAACGTCCTGACTTTC. Protein sequence: CASSFYLGGAGANVLTF.

The chain links TRBV6-6 to TRBJ1-5; 7 bases line up with TRBD1. The CDR3 spans 15 residues. V lost 4 bases and J lost 3; bases outside the gene matches: 6. Germline CDR1 reads MNHNY; CDR2 reads SVGAGI (reference sequence). The DNA for the CDR3 is TGTGCCAGCAGTTTGTCAGGGGGAGACAATCAGCCCCAGCATTTT. Protein: CASSLSGGDNQPQHF.

J is TRBJ2-7 and V is TRBV6-1; tentatively, D is TRBD2 (6 bases). This CDR3 spans 15 amino acids. Trimming left V 6 bases short and J 3 bases short, with 18 bases between. Germline values: CDR1 MNHNS, CDR2 SASEGT. The CDR3 reads CASSDGTHYLYEQYF. The CDR3 region has the DNA TGTGCCAGCAGCGACGGGACTCATTATCTCTACGAGCAGTACTTC.

Comment on this clone: Compared with germline, one end of the junction differs, possibly owing to a read error. CDR3 nucleotide sequence: TGTTCCAGCAGCCCCGGGACAGACACTTATGGCTACACCTTC. Translating it yields CSSSPGTDTYGYTF. The chain links TRBV7-9 to TRBJ1-2; TRBD1 matches 7 bases. Germline CDR1 SEHNR, CDR2 FQNEAQ (reference sequence). The CDR3 spans 14 residues.

The table lists this clone with a count of one. The chain recombines TRBV4-2 with TRBJ2-1, with D perhaps TRBD2 (6 bases). V was pared by 4 bases and J by 5 bases, with 15 bases between. Germline V CDR1 and CDR2: LGHNA, YNFKEQ. The CDR3 has 15 amino acids. Here the CDR3 reads CASSPWGTANNEQFF. CDR3 nucleotides: TGTGCCAGCAGCCCCTGGGGGACTGCAAACAATGAGCAGTTCTTC.

V gene TRBV2 combines with J gene TRBJ1-2; the match to TRBD1 covers 9 bases. Germline V gene data show CDR1 as SNHLY and CDR2 as FYNNEI. The trim removed 3 bases at V and 6 bases at J, leaving 2 bases unmatched. The CDR3 totals 13 residues. The CDR3 DNA follows: TGTGCCAGCAGTGAGTGGACAGGGGATGGCTACACCTTC. Amino acid sequence: CASSEWTGDGYTF.

The chain combines TRBV7-9 with TRBJ1-5; the D gene is possibly TRBD1 (5 bases). V gave up 5 bases and J gave up 5 bases, with 10 bases separating them. The CDR3 is 13 amino acids. Germline lookup yields CDR1 SEHNR and CDR2 FQNEAQ (reference sequence). The DNA of the CDR3 is TGTGCCAGCAGCCAGGGTGGGGATCAGCCCCAGCATTTT. Translation: CASSQGGDQPQHF.

The chain is built from TRBV10-3 and TRBJ2-4; D gene ambiguous. This CDR3 comprises 13 residues. Between the trimmed V and J ends, which lost 4 bases and 5 bases, there was a span of 9 bases. CDR1 and CDR2 (germline): ENHRY, SYGVKD. CDR3 nucleotide sequence: TGTGCCATCAGTGTTGAACTCCAAAACATTCAGTACTTC. This encodes CAISVELQNIQYF.

This rearrangement joins TRBV2 to TRBJ2-7; 8 bases are a match to TRBD2. This CDR3 is 13 amino acids long. Per germline, CDR1 SNHLY and CDR2 FYNNEI. The chain's CDR3 is CAAGAGASYEQYF. The DNA of the CDR3 is TGTGCAGCGGGGGCAGGGGCCTCCTACGAGCAGTACTTC.

V gene TRBV29-1 combines with J gene TRBJ2-5; 9 nucleotides align to TRBD1. The CDR3 has 13 amino acids. Germline V lookup: CDR1 SQVTM, CDR2 ANQGSEA. V shed 4 bases, J shed 11 bases, and the junction held 11 bases outside the gene matches. The CDR3 here is CSVVGQGRWEQYF. The DNA for the CDR3 is TGCAGCGTTGTGGGACAGGGACGGTGGGAGCAGTACTTC.

The gene calls are TRBV7-6 and TRBJ2-3; D remains unclear. Deletions cut 4 bases from V and 6 bases from J, with 8 bases between. Germline V gene data show CDR1 as SGHVS and CDR2 as FNYEAQ. This CDR3 comprises 12 residues. In DNA, the CDR3 is TGTGCCAGCAGCTCCCAGGTTGATACGCAGTATTTT. Translation: CASSSQVDTQYF.

The chain employs TRBV7-2 and TRBJ1-5; tentative D call: TRBD1 (5 bases). Germline V gene lookup returns CDR1 SGHTA and CDR2 FQGNSA. This CDR3 spans 13 amino acids. V lost 1 base to trimming and J lost 5 bases, with 6 bases between them. The CDR3 sequence is CASSLEGDQPQHF. DNA of the CDR3: TGTGCCAGCAGCTTAGAAGGGGATCAGCCCCAGCATTTT.

This rearrangement joins TRBV4-1 to TRBJ2-7; the D gene is possibly TRBD2 (6 bases). Germline-derived CDR1 and CDR2 are MGHRA and YSYEKL. Trimming took 1 base from V and 3 from J, leaving 16 bases between them. The CDR3 totals 16 residues. The CDR3: CASSQGFAEGLYEQYF. The CDR3 nucleotides are TGCGCCAGCAGCCAAGGGTTTGCGGAGGGGCTCTACGAGCAGTACTTC.

J is TRBJ2-3 and V is TRBV2; possibly TRBD2 for D (6 bases). Trimming pared 4 bases from V and 2 bases from J, leaving 10 bases between. The CDR3 totals 14 residues. CDR1 is SNHLY and CDR2 is FYNNEI in the germline V gene. The CDR3 loop reads CASSVSGDTDTQYF. CDR3 in DNA: TGTGCCAGCAGTGTTAGCGGTGACACAGATACGCAGTATTTT. Filled out from reference TRBV2 and TRBJ2-3, the complete variable domain reads EPEVTQTPSHQVTQMGQEVILRCVPISNHLYFYWYRQILGQKVEFLVSFYNNEISEKSEIFDDQFSVERPDGSNFTLKIRSTKLEDSAMYFCASSVSGDTDTQYFGPGTRLTVL.

This clone appeared a single time. The junction differs from germline at one of its ends, possibly a read error. The rearrangement joins TRBV7-9 to TRBJ2-3, with TRBD2 identical over 7 bases. This CDR3 has 16 amino acids. Germline CDR1 SEHNR, CDR2 FQNEAQ (reference sequence). The CDR3 reads CSSSPAPGLVTDTQYF. DNA of the CDR3: TGTTCCAGCAGCCCCGCCCCTGGACTAGTCACAGATACGCAGTATTTT.

V usage is TRBV5-4 and J usage is TRBJ2-3; 7 nucleotides match TRBD2. CDR1 SGHNT and CDR2 YYREEE come from the germline V gene (reference sequence). With 4 bases clipped from V and 3 bases from J, the junction kept 11 bases outside the gene matches. The CDR3 is 16 residues long. The CDR3 loop is CASSGRLGRETDTQYF. The DNA of the CDR3 is TGTGCCAGCAGCGGCCGCCTGGGGCGGGAGACAGATACGCAGTATTTT.

This chain uses TRBV6-5 with TRBJ2-7, with 9 bases lining up with TRBD2. The junction had 4 bases not matched to a gene; V was cut back by 2 bases and J by 2 bases. CDR1 MNHEY and CDR2 SVGAGI come from the germline V gene. The CDR3 has 15 residues. The CDR3 DNA reads as TGTGCCAGCAGTTACAGGTCTAGCGGGACCTACGAGCAGTACTTC. Its translation: CASSYRSSGTYEQYF.

CDR3 amino acids: CASSPDRGSNQPQHF. CDR3 DNA sequence: TGTGCCAGTAGTCCGGACAGGGGCAGCAATCAGCCCCAGCATTTT. The chain uses TRBV19 and TRBJ1-5; TRBD1 agrees at 9 bases. J gave up 1 base and V 5 bases, and 3 bases lay outside the gene matches. The CDR3 covers 15 residues. Germline V CDR1 and CDR2: LNHDA, SQIVND (reference sequence).

The chain employs TRBV29-1 and TRBJ1-2, with D possibly matching TRBD1 (5 bases). Germline lookup yields CDR1 SQVTM and CDR2 ANQGSEA. Trimming removed 1 base from V and 1 base from J, with 10 bases in between. The CDR3 is made up of 14 amino acids. The CDR3 loop reads CSVEGGGGNYGYTF. The CDR3 coding sequence is TGCAGCGTTGAAGGCGGGGGGGGTAACTATGGCTACACCTTC.

The rearrangement joins TRBV5-1 to TRBJ2-2; 9 nucleotides line up with TRBD1. The CDR3 has 15 amino acids. The germline gives CDR1 SGHRS, CDR2 YFSETQ. V lost 4 bases and J lost 6; bases outside the gene matches: 7. CDR3 protein: CASSLGDREAGELFF. The CDR3 DNA reads TGCGCCAGCAGCCTGGGGGACAGGGAAGCCGGGGAGCTGTTTTTT.

Only one count was recorded for this clone. The J gene is TRBJ2-7, the V gene TRBV19, with 8 bases identical to TRBD1. The CDR3 length is 15 residues. The trim removed 2 bases at V and 1 base at J, leaving 4 bases unmatched. Germline V gene data show CDR1 as LNHDA and CDR2 as SQIVND (reference sequence). CDR3 loop: CASSIPGQVSYEQYF. As DNA, the CDR3 is TGTGCCAGTAGTATACCGGGACAGGTATCCTACGAGCAGTACTTC.

The gene calls are TRBV4-1 and TRBJ1-6, with unresolved D. Trimming took off 4 bases at V and 8 bases at J, with 15 bases between the two ends. Germline V gene sequence: CDR1 MGHRA, CDR2 YSYEKL. The CDR3 loop spans 15 amino acids. This CDR3 is CASSPPTRMDSPLHF. The CDR3 coding sequence is TGCGCCAGCAGCCCCCCGACTCGGATGGATTCACCCCTCCACTTT.

The V and J genes are TRBV7-6 and TRBJ2-2, with TRBD1 as a possible D gene (5 bases). V dropped 5 bases and J dropped 6 bases, with 16 bases sitting between them. Germline lookup yields CDR1 SGHVS and CDR2 FNYEAQ. This CDR3 has 15 residues. The DNA of the CDR3 is TGTGCCAGCAGCCCTCTAGGGGCGAATGCCGGGGAGCTGTTTTTT. It specifies CASSPLGANAGELFF. Combining the CDR3 with reference TRBV7-6 and TRBJ2-2 gives the whole variable domain GAGVSQSPRYKVTKRGQDVALRCDPISGHVSLYWYRQALGQGPEFLTYFNYEAQQDKSGLPNDRFSAERPEGSISTLTIQRTEQRDSAMYRCASSPLGANAGELFFGEGSRLTVL.

Only one count was recorded for this clone. The CDR3 protein is CASSPVGQGATEAFF. CDR3 nucleotides: TGTGCCAGCAGTCCCGTGGGACAGGGGGCCACTGAAGCTTTCTTT. The V call is TRBV27, the J call TRBJ1-1; 12 bases are shared with TRBD1. V gave up 5 bases and J gave up 4 bases; unmatched junction bases: 5. The CDR3 is 15 amino acids. Germline CDR1 and CDR2: MNHEY and SMNVEV (reference sequence).

For the CDR3, the DNA is TGTGCCAGCAGCTTAGGACTAGCGGGAGTAGGGGCAGATACGCAGTATTTT. Its protein is CASSLGLAGVGADTQYF. The V gene is TRBV11-3, the J gene TRBJ2-3; 12 bases map to TRBD2. V lost 1 base to trimming and J lost 4 bases; unmatched junction nucleotides: 6. The CDR3 consists of 17 residues. The germline gives CDR1 SGHNT, CDR2 YENEEA.

CDR3 in amino acids: CASSVDVWAGGNTIYF. DNA of the CDR3: TGTGCCAGCAGCGTAGATGTCTGGGCTGGGGGAAACACCATATATTTT. J is TRBJ1-3 and V is TRBV9; D gene ambiguous. V dropped 0 bases and J dropped 4 bases, with 14 bases sitting between them. The length of the CDR3 is 16 residues. Germline assignment: CDR1 SGDLS and CDR2 YYNGEE.

This clone was detected a few times. The chain couples TRBV11-2 to TRBJ2-7, with unresolved D. This CDR3 comprises 15 residues. Trimming removed 0 bases from V and 0 bases from J, with 9 bases in between. Germline values: CDR1 SGHAT, CDR2 FQNNGV. The CDR3 here is CASSLDGGSSYEQYF. For the CDR3, the DNA is TGTGCCAGCAGCTTAGATGGCGGTAGCTCCTACGAGCAGTACTTC.

This sequence joins TRBV15 and TRBJ1-5; possibly TRBD1 for D (6 bases). This CDR3 contains 16 residues. Trimming shortened V by 0 bases and J by 6 bases, and 15 bases separated the two germline ends. Per the germline V gene, CDR1 is LNHNV and CDR2 is YYDKDF (reference sequence). CDR3: CATSRDEPGAFQPQHF. As DNA, the CDR3 is TGTGCCACCAGCAGAGATGAGCCAGGGGCTTTTCAGCCCCAGCATTTT.

This clone was seen only once. The chain couples TRBV4-1 to TRBJ1-2, with TRBD1 matching over 7 bases. The germline gives CDR1 MGHRA, CDR2 YSYEKL. V was clipped by 4 bases and J by 3 bases; unmatched bases: 8. The CDR3 runs 15 residues. The CDR3 DNA reads TGCGCCAGCAGCCCTGAGGACAGGACGTACTATGGCTACACCTTC. This codes for CASSPEDRTYYGYTF.

The rearrangement joins TRBV25-1 to TRBJ1-3, with D perhaps matching TRBD1 (6 bases). Germline-derived CDR1 and CDR2 are MGHDK and SYGVNS. This CDR3 comprises 14 residues. The V end was cut by 8 bases, the J end by 5 bases, with 16 bases between. CDR3 nucleotide sequence: TGTGCCAGCCGCCGGGCAGGGGTGAGAAACACCATATATTTT. Translating it yields CASRRAGVRNTIYF. The whole variable domain, remainder taken from reference TRBV25-1 and TRBJ1-3, is EADIYQTPRYLVIGTGKKITLECSQTMGHDKMYWYQQDPGMELHLIHYSYGVNSTEKGDLSSESTVSRIRTEHFPLTLESARPSHTSQYLCASRRAGVRNTIYFGEGSWLTVV.